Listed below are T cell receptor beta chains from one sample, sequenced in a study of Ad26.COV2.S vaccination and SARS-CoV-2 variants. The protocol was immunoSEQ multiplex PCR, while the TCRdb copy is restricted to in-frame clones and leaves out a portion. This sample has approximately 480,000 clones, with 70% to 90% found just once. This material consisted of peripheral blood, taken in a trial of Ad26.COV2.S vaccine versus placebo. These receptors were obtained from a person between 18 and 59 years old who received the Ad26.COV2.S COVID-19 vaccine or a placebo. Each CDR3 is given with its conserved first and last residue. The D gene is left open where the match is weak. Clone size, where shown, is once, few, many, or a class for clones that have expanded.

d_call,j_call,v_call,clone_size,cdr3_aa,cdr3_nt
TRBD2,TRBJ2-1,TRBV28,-,CASSLPSGSSFHNEQFF,TGTGCCAGCAGTTTGCCTAGCGGGAGTAGCTTCCACAATGAGCAGTTCTTC
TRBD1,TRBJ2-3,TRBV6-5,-,CASRTQGTDTQYF,TGTGCCAGCAGGACACAGGGGACAGATACGCAGTATTTT
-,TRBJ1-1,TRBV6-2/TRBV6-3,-,CASSYSMRQGNTEAFF,TGTGCCAGCAGTTACTCGATGCGTCAGGGTAACACTGAAGCTTTCTTT
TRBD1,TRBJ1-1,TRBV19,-,CASSTPGGTEAFF,TGTGCCAGTAGTACCCCAGGGGGCACTGAAGCTTTCTTT
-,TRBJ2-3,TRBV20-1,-,CSARGGDTQYF,TGCAGTGCTAGGGGCGGGGATACGCAGTATTTT
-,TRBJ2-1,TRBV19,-,CASSIRRVAGYEQFF,TGTGCCAGTAGTATCCGCCGGGTGGCCGGTTATGAGCAGTTCTTC
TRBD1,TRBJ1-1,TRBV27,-,CASRVDRGGVAFF,TGTGCCAGCAGAGTCGACAGGGGAGGGGTTGCTTTCTTT
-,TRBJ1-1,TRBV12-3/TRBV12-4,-,CASSSRGNTEAFF,TGTGCCAGCAGTTCCAGGGGCAACACTGAAGCTTTCTTT
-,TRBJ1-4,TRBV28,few,CASTNPGSGVPSQTNEKLFF,TGTGCCAGCACCAATCCAGGCTCGGGAGTACCCTCTCAAACTAATGAAAAACTGTTTTTT
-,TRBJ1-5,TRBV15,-,CATSRDRGSGYQPQHF,TGTGCCACCAGCAGAGATCGGGGGAGTGGATATCAGCCCCAGCATTTT
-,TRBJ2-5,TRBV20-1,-,CSAEVVTNQYF,TGCAGTGCGGAAGTCGTGACAAACCAGTACTTC
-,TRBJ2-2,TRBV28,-,CASSRSFRGTGELFF,TGTGCCAGCAGCCGGTCGTTTCGGGGCACCGGGGAGCTGTTTTTT
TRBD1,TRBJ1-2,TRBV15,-,CATSRVTGQGGYTF,TGTGCCACCAGCAGAGTGACAGGGCAGGGTGGCTACACCTTC
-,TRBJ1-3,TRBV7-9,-,CASSLGGEENTIYF,TGTGCCAGCAGCTTAGGCGGGGAGGAAAACACCATATATTTT
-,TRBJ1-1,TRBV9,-,CASSLGGITEAFF,TGTGCCAGCAGCCTTGGGGGCATCACTGAAGCTTTCTTT
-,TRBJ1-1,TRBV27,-,CASSANRGEAFF,TGTGCCAGCAGTGCAAATAGGGGAGAAGCTTTCTTT
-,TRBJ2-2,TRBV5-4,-,CASSLDVPTGELFF,TGTGCCAGCAGCTTGGACGTACCAACCGGGGAGCTGTTTTTT
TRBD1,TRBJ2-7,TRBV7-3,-,CASSPFGGTGREQYF,TGTGCCAGCAGCCCGTTTGGTGGGACAGGGAGAGAGCAGTACTTC
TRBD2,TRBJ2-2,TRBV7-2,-,CASSWGGQSTGELFF,TGTGCCAGCAGCTGGGGGGGTCAGAGCACCGGGGAGCTGTTTTTT
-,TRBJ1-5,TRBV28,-,CASSPPQAAVRNQPQHF,TGTGCCAGCAGCCCACCCCAAGCGGCGGTCCGCAATCAGCCCCAGCATTTT
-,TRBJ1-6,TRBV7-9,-,CASSLAADNSPLHF,TGTGCCAGCAGCTTAGCAGCCGATAATTCACCCCTCCACTTT
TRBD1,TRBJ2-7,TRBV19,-,CASSSGTGNYEQYF,TGTGCCAGTAGTTCCGGGACAGGGAACTACGAGCAGTACTTC
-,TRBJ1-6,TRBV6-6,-,CASSYGAQSKNSPLHF,TGTGCCAGCAGTTACGGGGCACAGTCGAAAAATTCACCCCTCCACTTT
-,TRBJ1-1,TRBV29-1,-,CSVVSAFGTEAFF,TGCAGCGTTGTCTCGGCCTTCGGGACTGAAGCTTTCTTT
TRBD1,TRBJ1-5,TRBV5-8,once,CASSLSGLDRARWGNQPQHF,TGTGCCAGCAGCTTGTCCGGACTAGACAGGGCACGTTGGGGCAATCAGCCCCAGCATTTT
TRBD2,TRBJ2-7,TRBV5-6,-,CASTLRGGPNYEQYF,TGTGCCAGCACTCTCCGGGGGGGACCTAACTACGAGCAGTACTTC
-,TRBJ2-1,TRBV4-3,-,CASSQVPRVPYNEQFF,TGCGCCAGCAGCCAAGTTCCTCGCGTTCCATACAATGAGCAGTTCTTC
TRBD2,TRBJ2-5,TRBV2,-,CASSGSGREETQYF,TGTGCCAGCAGTGGTAGCGGGAGGGAAGAGACCCAGTACTTC
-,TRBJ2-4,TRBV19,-,CASSTSTYVQYF,TGTGCCAGTAGTACCTCGACCTACGTTCAGTACTTC
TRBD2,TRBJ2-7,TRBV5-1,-,CASSLGSGRAYEQYF,TGCGCCAGCAGCTTGGGAAGCGGGAGGGCCTACGAGCAGTACTTC
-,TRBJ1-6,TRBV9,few,CASSPDDTSPLHF,TGTGCCAGCAGCCCAGACGACACTTCACCCCTCCACTTT
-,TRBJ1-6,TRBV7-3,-,CASSLQAGPNSPLHF,TGTGCCAGCAGCTTACAGGCAGGGCCTAATTCACCCCTCCACTTT
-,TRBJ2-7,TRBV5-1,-,CASSTRPGPGYEQYF,TGCGCCAGCAGCACCCGACCGGGCCCGGGATACGAGCAGTACTTC
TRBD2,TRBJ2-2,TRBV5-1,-,CASSFGRGSYTGELFF,TGCGCCAGCAGTTTTGGTCGCGGGAGTTATACCGGGGAGCTGTTTTTT
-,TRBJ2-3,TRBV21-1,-,CASSKPVGGGGTDTQYF,TGTGCCAGCAGCAAACCGGTAGGAGGGGGCGGTACAGATACGCAGTATTTT
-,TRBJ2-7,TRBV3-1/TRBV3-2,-,CASSQAQWGQYF,TGTGCCAGCAGCCAAGCCCAATGGGGGCAGTACTTC
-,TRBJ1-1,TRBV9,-,CASSQGRSGNTEAFF,TGTGCCAGCAGCCAAGGCCGCTCCGGGAACACTGAAGCTTTCTTT
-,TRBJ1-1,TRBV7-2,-,CASSYGGSTEAFF,TGTGCCAGCAGCTACGGAGGGAGCACTGAAGCTTTCTTT
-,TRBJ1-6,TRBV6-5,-,CASSDSDSPLHF,TGTGCCAGCAGTGACTCCGATTCACCCCTCCACTTT
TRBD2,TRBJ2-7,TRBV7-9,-,CASSLVAGGRIEQYF,TGTGCCAGCAGCTTAGTAGCGGGAGGGCGGATCGAGCAGTACTTC
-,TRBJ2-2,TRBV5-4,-,CASSSGRAPGELFF,TGTGCCAGCAGCTCCGGCAGGGCCCCCGGGGAGCTGTTTTTT